This entry lists 13 T cell receptor beta chains sequenced from one sample in a study of CD8 T cells in Susac syndrome. The RNA, roughly 0.5 to 1 ug, was put through reverse transcription using random hexamers. TCRdb reprocessed the immunoSEQ multiplex PCR reads with MiXCR, giving one entry per CDR3 protein. The data show about 200,000 distinct CDR3 sequences, over 90% seen once. Sequences were obtained from CD4+ T cells from PBMCs. The source of these receptors is a human donor with multiple sclerosis.

The count of this clonotype is one. The chain has TRBV29-1 and TRBJ2-7; 10 bases are shared with TRBD1. After removal of 6 bases from V and 5 bases from J, the junction contained 1 base not matched to a gene. Germline values: CDR1 SQVTM, CDR2 ANQGSEA. There are 11 residues in the CDR3. The CDR3 DNA sequence: TGCAGCGTAGGACAGGGGGACGAGCAGTACTTC. This sequence encodes CSVGQGDEQYF.

This sequence joins TRBV2 and TRBJ2-2; D gene ambiguous. The CDR3 totals 15 residues. Germline V gene lookup returns CDR1 SNHLY and CDR2 FYNNEI. V was shortened by 6 bases and J by 3 bases, with 14 bases between the two germline ends. This CDR3 is CASRFNGRDTGELFF. Written as DNA, the CDR3 is TGTGCCAGCAGATTTAACGGACGGGACACCGGGGAGCTGTTTTTT.

This rearrangement joins TRBV9 to TRBJ1-1; D may be TRBD1 (5 bases). Germline V CDR1 and CDR2: SGDLS, YYNGEE. The CDR3 consists of 11 residues. V lost 3 bases, J lost 10 bases, and 10 bases lay in between. CDR3 nucleotides: TGTGCCAGCAGCGGGGACGGTCGAGCTTTCTTT. Its protein product is CASSGDGRAFF.

The chain carries TRBV2 and TRBJ2-1; TRBD2 agrees at 11 bases. V was pared by 6 bases and J by 0 bases, with 7 bases of the junction left unmatched. The CDR3 totals 17 residues. Germline V gene data show CDR1 as SNHLY and CDR2 as FYNNEI. CDR3 sequence: CASRGGLAESSYNEQFF. The CDR3 DNA follows: TGTGCCAGCAGGGGGGGACTAGCGGAGAGCTCCTACAATGAGCAGTTCTTC.

The V call is TRBV29-1, the J call TRBJ1-2; 8 bases map to TRBD1. The length of the CDR3 is 14 residues. Germline V gene lookup returns CDR1 SQVTM and CDR2 ANQGSEA. J gave up 2 bases and V 6 bases, and 8 bases lay outside the gene matches. The CDR3 DNA follows: TGCAGCGTCACAAGACAGGGGTCGAACTATGGCTACACCTTC. It translates to CSVTRQGSNYGYTF. The variable domain in full, completed from reference TRBV29-1 and TRBJ1-2, reads SAVISQKPSRDICQRGTSLTIQCQVDSQVTMMFWYRQQPGQSLTLIATANQGSEATYESGFVIDKFPISRPNLTFSTLTVSNMSPEDSSIYLCSVTRQGSNYGYTFGSGTRLTVV.

This clonotype was seen just once. The chain couples TRBV3-1 to TRBJ2-2; 8 nucleotides agree with TRBD2. The CDR3 consists of 18 residues. Germline lookup yields CDR1 LGHDT and CDR2 YNNKEL (reference sequence). The junction had 21 bases not matched to a gene; V was cut back by 7 bases and J by 8 bases. CDR3 DNA sequence: TGTGCCAGCACCCTCCCCGCGGCGGGAGGCCACCCGGTGGGGGAGCTGTTTTTT. It specifies CASTLPAAGGHPVGELFF.

The CDR3 DNA reads as TGTGCCAGCAGCGTAGGACTTCAAGAGACCCAGTACTTC. Its protein product is CASSVGLQETQYF. V gene TRBV9 combines with J gene TRBJ2-5; D is undetermined. CDR3 length: 13 residues. V dropped 0 bases and J dropped 2 bases, with 5 bases sitting between them. Germline V gene lookup returns CDR1 SGDLS and CDR2 YYNGEE. The variable domain in full, with the rest retrieved from reference TRBV9 and TRBJ2-5, is DSGVTQTPKHLITATGQRVTLRCSPRSGDLSVYWYQQSLDQGLQFLIQYYNGEERAKGNILERFSAQQFPDLHSELNLSSLELGDSALYFCASSVGLQETQYFGPGTRLLVL.

The chain employs TRBV24-1 and TRBJ2-5; D not certain. This CDR3 is 13 amino acids long. V was clipped by 4 bases and J by 5 bases, with 10 bases between them. Germline CDR1 and CDR2: KGHDR and SFDVKD. CDR3 sequence reads: CATSEASYETQYF. CDR3 sequence (DNA): TGTGCCACCAGTGAGGCTTCGTACGAGACCCAGTACTTC.

V is TRBV12-3 or TRBV12-4 and J is TRBJ1-5; D gene ambiguous. V shed 8 bases and J shed 0 bases, with 11 bases lying between them. This CDR3 region has 14 residues. In DNA form, the CDR3 reads TGTGCCAGCGCAACTGGAGATAGCAATCAGCCCCAGCATTTT. Its translation is CASATGDSNQPQHF.

This chain connects TRBV7-9 to TRBJ2-2, with TRBD2 matching 8 bases. J was trimmed by 0 bases and V by 9 bases; bases with no gene match: 3. There are 14 residues in the CDR3. Germline CDR1 and CDR2: SEHNR and FQNEAQ (reference sequence). CDR3 sequence reads: CASHSGANTGELFF. As DNA, the CDR3 is TGTGCCAGTCATAGCGGGGCGAACACCGGGGAGCTGTTTTTT.

The rearrangement uses TRBV3-1 and TRBJ1-2; D is undetermined. Germline CDR1 is LGHDT and CDR2 is YNNKEL (reference sequence). There are 14 residues in the CDR3. Trimming shortened V by 5 bases and J by 8 bases, and 18 bases separated the two germline ends. The CDR3 bases are TGTGCCAGCAGCTTAGGACTGGCCAAGTCGGGCTACACCTTC. The encoded protein is CASSLGLAKSGYTF.

The chain recombines TRBV6-2 or TRBV6-3 with TRBJ1-2, with 7 bases lining up with TRBD1. The CDR3 is 16 amino acids. Germline V gene data show CDR1 as MNHEY and CDR2 as SVGEGT. With 5 bases clipped from V and 1 base from J, the junction kept 10 bases outside the gene matches. The CDR3 DNA is TGTGCCAGCAGTCGACTAAACAGGGGACTTAACTATGGCTACACCTTC. This codes for CASSRLNRGLNYGYTF.

The chain is built from TRBV13 and TRBJ2-5; possible D gene TRBD1, 7 bases. This CDR3 has 15 residues. Germline lookup yields CDR1 PRHDT and CDR2 FYEKMQ (reference sequence). V lost 5 bases and J lost 3, with 16 bases in between. CDR3: CASSPGGNGEETQYF. Here the CDR3 DNA reads TGTGCCAGCAGCCCAGGGGGGAACGGGGAAGAGACCCAGTACTTC. Using reference TRBV13 and TRBJ2-5 for the parts outside the CDR3, the full variable domain is AAGVIQSPRHLIKEKRETATLKCYPIPRHDTVYWYQQGPGQDPQFLISFYEKMQSDKGSIPDRFSAQQFSDYHSELNMSSLELGDSALYFCASSPGGNGEETQYFGPGTRLLVL.